This entry lists 27 T cell receptor beta chains sequenced from one sample in a study of identical twins. Via MiXCR, TCRdb re-called the 5' RACE reads, giving one row per CDR3 protein. The table includes about 890,000 distinct CDR3 sequences, 9% to 15% detected once. These data were likewise used in another study, on yellow fever vaccine responses in identical twins.

Sequencing was done on a sample of PBMCs. Every receptor here comes from a woman aged 18-35 years in good health.

The chain joins TRBV18 to TRBJ1-2; perhaps TRBD1 as D (6 bases). CDR1 KGHSH and CDR2 LQKENI come from the germline V gene. This CDR3 is 17 amino acids long. Trimming took 3 bases from V and 6 from J, leaving 23 bases between them. This CDR3 reads CASSPAYQGRSVDGYTF. For the CDR3, the DNA is TGTGCCAGCTCACCCGCGTACCAGGGGCGGTCGGTCGATGGCTACACCTTC.

This clonotype was recorded many times. The V and J genes are TRBV29-1 and TRBJ2-1; perhaps TRBD2 as D (5 bases). Germline-derived CDR1 and CDR2 are SQVTM and ANQGSEA. The CDR3 is 14 amino acids. Trimming pared 6 bases from V and 1 base from J, leaving 13 bases between. CDR3 bases: TGCAGCGTGGCAAGGACTGGTTCCTACAATGAGCAGTTCTTC. Its translation is CSVARTGSYNEQFF.

The chain uses TRBV19 and TRBJ2-2, with D perhaps assigned TRBD1 or TRBD2 (6 bases each). CDR1 is LNHDA, CDR2 SQIVND, per germline (reference sequence). Trimming cost V 7 bases and J 2 bases, with 17 bases left between them. CDR3 length: 16 amino acids. CDR3 coding DNA: TGTGCCAGTAAAACAGGGACGGGAGTTAACACCGGGGAGCTGTTTTTT. It is translated as CASKTGTGVNTGELFF.

The genes are TRBV19 and TRBJ2-7; a weak D match, TRBD2 (6 bases). V shed 9 bases and J shed 3 bases, with 18 bases lying between them. The CDR3 consists of 14 residues. The germline V gene has CDR1 LNHDA and CDR2 SQIVND (reference sequence). The DNA for the CDR3 is TGTGCCAGCTCCCTCTCGCGGGGCCGCTACGAGCAGTACTTC. Translation gives CASSLSRGRYEQYF. Based on the CDR3 plus reference TRBV19 and TRBJ2-7, the full variable domain is DGGITQSPKYLFRKEGQNVTLSCEQNLNHDAMYWYRQDPGQGLRLIYYSQIVNDFQKGDIAEGYSVSREKKESFPLTVTSAQKNPTAFYLCASSLSRGRYEQYFGPGTRLTVT.

This clonotype was counted between two and nine times. The chain uses TRBV7-7 and TRBJ1-6, with D tentatively TRBD1 (5 bases). The CDR3 sequence is 16 residues long. V gave up 5 bases and J gave up 4 bases, with 15 bases separating them. Germline V gives CDR1 SSHAT, CDR2 FNYEAQ (reference sequence). The CDR3 loop is CASSEGTGEYNSPLHF. The CDR3, as DNA: TGTGCCAGCAGCGAGGGGACGGGGGAATATAATTCACCCCTCCACTTT.

The table lists this clonotype with many counts. The chain has TRBV6-5 and TRBJ1-1, with 9 bases that match TRBD1. J was trimmed by 11 bases and V by 4 bases; bases with no gene match: 14. Germline CDR1 MNHEY, CDR2 SVGAGI. The CDR3 runs to 15 residues. The CDR3, as DNA: TGTGCCAGCAGTTTAAACGGGCGGACAGGGGTTCGGGCTTTCTTT. Its protein product is CASSLNGRTGVRAFF.

The chain uses TRBV12-3 or TRBV12-4 and TRBJ2-2; D tentatively reads TRBD1 or TRBD2 (5 bases each). The CDR3 has 14 residues. Trimming took 2 bases from V and 8 from J, leaving 12 bases between them. CDR3: CASSLSGRAGELFF. The CDR3 DNA reads TGTGCCAGCAGTTTAAGCGGCAGGGCTGGGGAGCTGTTTTTT.

This clonotype has only a few counts. The V and J genes are TRBV25-1 and TRBJ2-3; 11 bases agree with TRBD2. The CDR3 has 16 residues. Germline V lookup: CDR1 MGHDK, CDR2 SYGVNS. J gave up 2 bases and V 5 bases, and 6 bases lay outside the gene matches. The CDR3 DNA reads TGTGCCAGCAGTCCCCGGACTAGCGGGCCCACAGATACGCAGTATTTT. This codes for CASSPRTSGPTDTQYF.

This rearrangement joins TRBV11-2 to TRBJ2-2; D is unclear. Germline CDR1 is SGHAT and CDR2 is FQNNGV. This CDR3 has 13 amino acids. V lost 5 bases and J lost 7, with 11 bases in between. The CDR3 nucleotides read TGTGCCAGCAGCCCCTCAGAGCTCGGGGAGCTGTTTTTT. The encoded protein is CASSPSELGELFF. Together with reference TRBV11-2 and TRBJ2-2, the CDR3 gives the full variable domain: EAGVAQSPRYKIIEKRQSVAFWCNPISGHATLYWYQQILGQGPKLLIQFQNNGVVDDSQLPKDRFSAERLKGVDSTLKIQPAKLEDSAVYLCASSPSELGELFFGEGSRLTVL.

The table lists this clonotype with a few counts. This sequence joins TRBV12-5 and TRBJ2-2, with 15 bases aligning to TRBD2. The CDR3 has 18 residues. V lost 5 bases to trimming and J lost 4 bases; unmatched junction nucleotides: 8. Per the germline V gene, CDR1 is LGHNT and CDR2 is FRNRAP. The CDR3: CASGAGLAGGLATGELFF. CDR3 DNA sequence: TGTGCTAGTGGTGCCGGACTAGCGGGGGGGCTGGCCACCGGGGAGCTGTTTTTT.

As for this clonotype: This may arise from a read error, as a much more abundant clone is one base away. The V and J genes are TRBV7-2 and TRBJ2-3; 16 nucleotides line up with TRBD2. V lost 5 bases and J lost 4; bases outside the gene matches: 3. This CDR3 is 16 amino acids long. Germline-derived CDR1 and CDR2 are SGHTA and FQGNSA. CDR3 residues: CASSRGLAGGADTQYF. The CDR3 nucleotides read TGTGCCAGCAGCCGGGGACTAGCGGGAGGGGCAGATACGCAGTATTTT.

This clonotype turned up a few times. The V gene is TRBV3-1, the J gene TRBJ1-3, with no clear D. Germline V gives CDR1 LGHDT, CDR2 YNNKEL (reference sequence). The CDR3 totals 15 residues. The ends were cut back, 4 bases at V and 0 bases at J, with 10 bases in the middle. The CDR3 loop reads CASSRPEGSGNTIYF. The CDR3, as DNA: TGTGCCAGCAGCCGCCCGGAAGGCTCTGGAAACACCATATATTTT.

This clonotype was found a few times. The rearrangement joins TRBV25-1 to TRBJ2-5; tentative D call: TRBD2 (5 bases). Germline loops: CDR1 MGHDK, CDR2 SYGVNS. The CDR3 has 13 residues. Trimming took 5 bases from V and 0 from J, leaving 7 bases between them. CDR3 coding DNA: TGTGCCAGCAGTACTAGAAACCAAGAGACCCAGTACTTC. Its translation: CASSTRNQETQYF.

This clonotype was seen a few times. V and J are TRBV28 and TRBJ2-7; 9 nucleotides match TRBD2. The CDR3 is 14 amino acids. Per the germline V gene, CDR1 is MDHEN and CDR2 is SYDVKM. V shed 3 bases and J 4 bases; nucleotides not matched to a gene: 4. CDR3 sequence: CASSFPLAGYEQYV. The CDR3 DNA reads TGTGCCAGCAGTTTTCCCCTAGCGGGGTACGAGCAGTACGTC.

The rearrangement joins TRBV28 to TRBJ2-1; 9 bases align to TRBD1. CDR3 length: 20 residues. The trim removed 2 bases at V and 1 base at J, leaving 15 bases unmatched. Germline V lookup: CDR1 MDHEN, CDR2 SYDVKM. Written as DNA, the CDR3 is TGTGCCAGCAGTTTAACACCCACCGTTCCGGGACAGGGTTCCTACAATGAGCAGTTCTTC. Translation: CASSLTPTVPGQGSYNEQFF.

This clonotype was detected many times. The genes are TRBV12-3 or TRBV12-4 and TRBJ2-2; 7 nucleotides match TRBD2. V shed 7 bases, J shed 2 bases, and the junction held 7 bases outside the gene matches. This CDR3 contains 15 residues. CDR3 nucleotides: TGTGCCAGCACAACTCGGGGGGTAAACACCGGGGAGCTGTTTTTT. It is translated as CASTTRGVNTGELFF.

V usage is TRBV11-2 and J usage is TRBJ2-3; the match to TRBD2 covers 10 bases. The CDR3 has 17 amino acids. The V gene end was trimmed by 0 bases and the J gene end by 4 bases; junction bases not matched to a gene: 7. Germline values: CDR1 SGHAT, CDR2 FQNNGV. DNA for the CDR3: TGTGCCAGCAGCTTAGAATGGAGTAGCGGGAGGTCAGATACGCAGTATTTT. Translating it yields CASSLEWSSGRSDTQYF.

This clonotype was seen many times. The chain uses TRBV5-1 and TRBJ2-2; D perhaps matches TRBD1 (5 bases). Germline V gene lookup returns CDR1 SGHRS and CDR2 YFSETQ. With 4 bases removed from V and 0 bases from J, the gap between germline ends came to 10 bases. The length of the CDR3 is 15 residues. In DNA form, the CDR3 reads TGCGCCAGCAGCAGTACAGGAACGAACACCGGGGAGCTGTTTTTT. It encodes CASSSTGTNTGELFF.

This clonotype has more than one count but fewer than ten. The chain uses TRBV19 and TRBJ2-7; D perhaps matches TRBD1 (6 bases). There are 16 residues in the CDR3. Per germline, CDR1 LNHDA and CDR2 SQIVND (reference sequence). The V end lost 2 bases, the J end lost 3 bases, and 17 bases lay between the germline ends. CDR3 sequence reads: CASSIPTKTGNYEQYF. The CDR3 DNA reads TGTGCCAGTAGTATACCCACAAAGACAGGTAACTACGAGCAGTACTTC.

In this sample, this clonotype turned up a few times. The chain employs TRBV29-1 and TRBJ2-3; no firm D call. Germline assignment: CDR1 SQVTM and CDR2 ANQGSEA. CDR3 size: 13 residues. V was shortened by 2 bases and J by 6 bases, with 12 bases between the two germline ends. This CDR3 is CSVEFIRRDTQYF. CDR3 nucleotide sequence: TGCAGCGTTGAATTTATCCGGCGGGATACGCAGTATTTT.

This clonotype was observed at least ten times. The chain joins TRBV5-1 to TRBJ1-6; no firm D call. The CDR3 runs 13 residues. CDR1 SGHRS and CDR2 YFSETQ come from the germline V gene. Trimming left V 0 bases short and J 7 bases short, with 5 bases between. The CDR3 DNA is TGCGCCAGCAGCTTGGTAACAAATTCACCCCTCCACTTT. It yields the protein CASSLVTNSPLHF.

This clonotype was detected only a few times. The chain combines TRBV15 with TRBJ2-2; the D gene could be TRBD1 or TRBD2 (6 bases each). V lost 5 bases and J lost 7, with 20 bases in between. This CDR3 comprises 16 residues. Germline lookup yields CDR1 LNHNV and CDR2 YYDKDF (reference sequence). CDR3 DNA: TGTGCCACCAGCCCGAGGGGGGAGGCCCGGCGCGGGGAGCTGTTTTTT. This codes for CATSPRGEARRGELFF.

This clonotype was detected a few times. V is TRBV20-1 and J is TRBJ1-1; tentatively, D is TRBD1 (6 bases). The CDR3 has 13 residues. The V end lost 0 bases, the J end lost 5 bases, and 10 bases lay between the germline ends. From germline, CDR1 is DFQATT and CDR2 SNEGSKA (reference sequence). This chain's CDR3 is CSARDTGNTEAFF. CDR3 sequence (DNA): TGCAGTGCTAGAGACACAGGGAATACTGAAGCTTTCTTT.

The chain combines TRBV7-9 with TRBJ2-1; 12 bases map to TRBD2. V was pared by 5 bases and J by 3 bases, with 5 bases of the junction left unmatched. CDR1 and CDR2 (germline): SEHNR, FQNEAQ (reference sequence). This CDR3 spans 16 amino acids. CDR3 nucleotide sequence: TGTGCCAGCAGCCAACTAGCGGGGGGCCACTACAATGAGCAGTTCTTC. Protein sequence: CASSQLAGGHYNEQFF.

In its sample, this clonotype was seen many times. The chain uses TRBV5-6 and TRBJ2-7; TRBD1 matches 7 bases. Germline CDR1 and CDR2: SGHDT and YYEEEE. Trimming cost V 7 bases and J 2 bases; bases outside gene matches: 6. CDR3 length equals 13 residues. The CDR3 DNA follows: TGTGCCAGCTCCACCGGGACAGCCTACGAGCAGTACTTC. Translating it yields CASSTGTAYEQYF.

V gene TRBV5-6 combines with J gene TRBJ2-7; tentative D call: TRBD2 (6 bases). V lost 4 bases and J 3 bases, leaving 14 bases between the germline ends. This CDR3 region has 14 residues. The germline V gene encodes CDR1 SGHDT and CDR2 YYEEEE. CDR3 in amino acids: CASSRGLQGYEQYV. CDR3 in DNA: TGTGCCAGCAGCCGGGGACTCCAAGGCTACGAGCAGTACGTC.

The chain carries TRBV19 and TRBJ1-1; D is ambiguous. This CDR3 has 13 amino acids. The V end was cut by 10 bases, the J end by 5 bases, with 17 bases between. Germline V gives CDR1 LNHDA, CDR2 SQIVND (reference sequence). CDR3 protein: CATSWSLGTEAFF. CDR3 DNA: TGTGCCACTTCGTGGAGCTTGGGGACTGAAGCTTTCTTT.